This TCR beta chain came from a study of blood T cell repertoires in COVID-19. Study context: Sites across the United States, Italy and Spain contributed samples from acute and convalescent COVID-19. The cDNA or gDNA used as material had been derived from T cells, B-cell-depleted T cells, or PBMCs.

With 6 bases removed from V and 10 bases from J, the gap between germline ends came to 16 bases. The CDR3 is made up of 13 amino acids. CDR1 is MNHNY and CDR2 is SVGAGI in the germline V gene (reference sequence). Original analysis: Reference gene primer amplification yielded estimated nucleated cell counts. The assay was immunoSEQ multiplex PCR, and TCRdb's table has in-frame clones only and misses some. The DNA gave D and trimming, while V, J and clone size come from that table. The sample consists of roughly 280,000 clones, 80% to 90% of them appearing once. Material: peripheral blood. The source of this sequence is a woman between 65 and 79 years old with acute or convalescent COVID-19. V usage is TRBV6-6 and J usage is TRBJ2-1; D remains unclear. CDR3 in amino acids: CASSLTRKDEQFF. The CDR3 nucleotides are TGTGCCAGCAGCCTGACAAGGAAAGACGAGCAGTTCTTC.